This T cell receptor beta chain was identified during a study of T cell responses to AZD1222 COVID-19 vaccine. TCRdb's copy holds only in-frame clones and misses some; the assay was immunoSEQ multiplex PCR. The table lists 150,000 to 200,000 clones, roughly 93% of them singletons, with about 9% in the top ten. J was trimmed by 6 bases and V by 9 bases; bases with no gene match: 14. The CDR3 runs to 16 residues. In germline, CDR1 is ENHRY, CDR2 SYGVKD. A note on this clone: What it recognizes is unknown.

Findings and caveats of the study: Clonal diversity was possibly underestimated, and white British individuals and females predominated among donors. Among AZD1222 vaccinees, only six or seven were seropositive at baseline.

This clonotype was sampled from an adult in good health. The sample consisted of peripheral blood, taken on day 0 of AZD1222 vaccination. This sequence joins TRBV10-3 and TRBJ2-1; 10 nucleotides line up with TRBD2. This CDR3 reads CAIGRGLAGEGNEQFF. The CDR3 bases are TGTGCCATTGGCCGGGGGCTAGCGGGAGAGGGCAATGAGCAGTTCTTC.